The rows below give T cell receptor beta chains drawn from one sample of a study of blood T cell repertoires in COVID-19. TCRdb's table, derived via immunoSEQ multiplex PCR, lists solely in-frame clones and lacks some. The sample holds some 70,000 clones, about 73% seen once. The sample taken for sequencing was peripheral blood. The receptors here all came from a man in his fifties or sixties with acute or convalescent COVID-19. The CDR3 runs from the conserved cysteine through the conserved F or W. D genes are given only for firm matches. Where a row states a size, it is once, few, many or the class of an expanded clone; other rows omit it.

d_call,j_call,clone_size,v_call,cdr3_nt,cdr3_aa
TRBD1,TRBJ1-1,.,TRBV5-1,TGCGCCAGCAGCCCTACGGACAGGGGGCAGGGAGCTTTCTTT,CASSPTDRGQGAFF
.,TRBJ1-5,many,TRBV28,TGTGCCAGCAGTTTAACGGTGGACGGGGGCAATCAGCCCCAGCATTTT,CASSLTVDGGNQPQHF
.,TRBJ2-7,.,TRBV4-1,TGCGCCAGCAGCCAAGAAAGCGGCAGCTCCTACGAGCAGTACTTC,CASSQESGSSYEQYF
.,TRBJ2-2,.,TRBV4-2,TGTGCCAGCAGCCAAGAGGGTACCCAGGCCGGGGAGCTGTTTTTT,CASSQEGTQAGELFF
.,TRBJ2-3,.,TRBV4-1,TGCGCCAGCAGCCAAGAGGGGCTAGTAGGCACAGATACGCAGTATTTT,CASSQEGLVGTDTQYF
TRBD2,TRBJ2-3,.,TRBV6-5,TGTGCCAGCGGGGGGGGAACTAGCACAGATACGCAGTATTTT,CASGGGTSTDTQYF
.,TRBJ1-1,.,TRBV5-5,TGTGCCAGCAGCCCCTTAGTCGGCACTGAAGCTTTCTTT,CASSPLVGTEAFF
TRBD1,TRBJ2-7,.,TRBV24-1,TGTGCCACCAGCGAGACTACCGGGACAGGGCTCTACGAGCAGTACTTC,CATSETTGTGLYEQYF
.,TRBJ1-2,once,TRBV5-6,TGTGCCAGCAGCCCAGACCCGGGAGCTAACTATGGCTACACCTTC,CASSPDPGANYGYTF
TRBD2,TRBJ2-1,once,TRBV11-2,TGTGCCAGCAGCCTGACTAGCGGGAGTAGTATTGTGGGTGAGCAGTTCTTC,CASSLTSGSSIVGEQFF
.,TRBJ2-3,.,TRBV5-1,TGCGCCAGCAGCTATAGATCCCTCACAGATACGCAGTATTTT,CASSYRSLTDTQYF
TRBD2,TRBJ2-1,few,TRBV28,TGTGCCAGCAGTTTATTTGGCGGGAGGGCCGGGGATGAGCAGTTCTTC,CASSLFGGRAGDEQFF
.,TRBJ2-1,.,TRBV3-1/TRBV3-2,TGTGCCAGCAGCCCGCCCCGTAGCTACAATGAGCAGTTCTTC,CASSPPRSYNEQFF
TRBD1,TRBJ1-2,.,TRBV3-1/TRBV3-2,TGTGCCAGCAGCGGGACCGGGACAGGATTAGGCTACACCTTC,CASSGTGTGLGYTF
.,TRBJ1-4,.,TRBV5-6,TGTGCCAGCAGCGTGACAAGCGGAGAAAAACTGTTTTTT,CASSVTSGEKLFF
.,TRBJ2-4,.,TRBV6-5,TGTGCCAGCAGCTTAGGAGTAGCCAAAAACATTCAGTACTTC,CASSLGVAKNIQYF
TRBD2,TRBJ2-2,.,TRBV7-8,TGTGCCAGCAGCTTAGCGGGGGGGACCTCCTACACCGGGGAGCTGTTTTTT,CASSLAGGTSYTGELFF
.,TRBJ2-1,.,TRBV6-4,TGTGCCAGCAGTGACCCTACAGGGTGCCCCTACAATGAGCAGTTCTTC,CASSDPTGCPYNEQFF
.,TRBJ1-1,once,TRBV18,TGTGCCAGCTCACCTCGAGTCCTGAACACTGAAGCTTTCTTT,CASSPRVLNTEAFF
TRBD2,TRBJ2-2,many,TRBV3-1/TRBV3-2,TGTGCCAGCAGCCCTCACGGGGGGGAGAACACCGGGGAGCTGTTTTTT,CASSPHGGENTGELFF
TRBD1,TRBJ1-1,few,TRBV3-1/TRBV3-2,TGTGCCAGCAGCCAAGACCCGGGACAGCTCACAACTGAAGCTTTCTTT,CASSQDPGQLTTEAFF
.,TRBJ1-2,.,TRBV5-1,TGCGCCAGCAGCTTGGACAGGGCCCGATTCTATGGCTACACCTTC,CASSLDRARFYGYTF
TRBD1,TRBJ1-6,few,TRBV20-1,TGCAGTGCTAGTCAGGGGGCTGGAGTACCCCTCCACTTT,CSASQGAGVPLHF
.,TRBJ2-5,.,TRBV2,TGTGCCAGCCGGTGGGAGACCCAGTACTTC,CASRWETQYF
TRBD1,TRBJ2-1,.,TRBV9,TGTGCCAGCAGCGGCCGGACAGGGTGGAATGAGCAGTTCTTC,CASSGRTGWNEQFF
.,TRBJ1-6,.,TRBV14,TGTGCCAGCAGCCAAGTAGGAGGCACTTCACCCCTCCACTTT,CASSQVGGTSPLHF
.,TRBJ2-7,.,TRBV19,TGTGCCAGTAAGATCCATAACGGAGAACGCGACGAGCAGTACTTC,CASKIHNGERDEQYF
.,TRBJ1-6,few,TRBV27,TGTGCCAGCTGCGAGTCCCTCCCACAGGGCCTCGGCATCCGTTATAATTCACCCCTCCACTTT,CASCESLPQGLGIRYNSPLHF
TRBD2,TRBJ2-5,many,TRBV3-1/TRBV3-2,TGTGCCAGCAGCCAAGATGGGAGCGGGGGGACCCAGTACTTC,CASSQDGSGGTQYF
.,TRBJ1-5,.,TRBV19,TGTGCCAGTACTAGGACGGGAAATCAGCCCCAGCATTTT,CASTRTGNQPQHF
TRBD1,TRBJ2-1,.,TRBV5-1,TGCGCCAGCAGCTCCCGGGACAGGGGGACCAATGAGCAGTTCTTC,CASSSRDRGTNEQFF
TRBD1,TRBJ2-7,once,TRBV7-9,TGTGCCAGCAGCCGGGGACAGGAAGCCTACGAGCAGTACTTC,CASSRGQEAYEQYF
TRBD1,TRBJ2-2,.,TRBV6-6,TGTGCCAGCAGTCCCGACAGGGGGCGGGCTAACACCGGGGAGCTGTTTTTT,CASSPDRGRANTGELFF
.,TRBJ1-6,.,TRBV9,TGTGCCAGCAGCCTTATCAATTCACCCCTCCACTTT,CASSLINSPLHF
TRBD2,TRBJ2-7,many,TRBV18,TGTGCCAGCTCATCCGATCCTAGCGGGAGAAGCGAGCAGTACTTC,CASSSDPSGRSEQYF
.,TRBJ1-5,.,TRBV7-2,TGTGCCAGCAGCTTAACAGGTCTCAGCAATCAGCCCCAGCATTTT,CASSLTGLSNQPQHF
TRBD1,TRBJ2-1,few,TRBV14,TGTGCCAGCAGCCAGGCATCCAGGAGACAGGGGCCCTACAATGAGCAGTTCTTC,CASSQASRRQGPYNEQFF
.,TRBJ1-1,.,TRBV11-2,TGTGCCAGCAGCCGGATTGTGGGTTACTACGGTGCTGAAGCTTTCTTT,CASSRIVGYYGAEAFF
.,TRBJ1-1,once,TRBV30,TGTGCCTGGGGGGACATGGATGAAGCTTTCTTT,CAWGDMDEAFF
.,TRBJ2-2,.,TRBV9,TGTGCCAGCAGCGTAGCTCCCACCGGGGAGCTGTTTTTT,CASSVAPTGELFF
TRBD1,TRBJ1-1,.,TRBV19,TGTGCCAGTAGTAGGGGACAGACCTCGATAACTGAAGCTTTCTTT,CASSRGQTSITEAFF
.,TRBJ1-1,.,TRBV6-5,TGTGCCAGCAGCTCCGACAGGCTTAACACTGAAGCTTTCTTT,CASSSDRLNTEAFF
TRBD2,TRBJ2-7,.,TRBV5-4,TGTGCCAGCAGCTTTGGGGGGACTAGCGGGACCTACGAGCAGTACTTC,CASSFGGTSGTYEQYF
TRBD2,TRBJ2-5,once,TRBV5-6,TGTGCCAGCAGCCTGACTAGCGGGGCACAAGAGACCCAGTACTTC,CASSLTSGAQETQYF
TRBD1,TRBJ1-1,.,TRBV30,TGTGCCTGCCAGTACAGACAGGGATTGAACACTGAAGCTTTCTTT,CACQYRQGLNTEAFF
.,TRBJ1-5,.,TRBV12-3/TRBV12-4,TGTGCCAGCAGCCTGAAGGGGGTTCAGCCCCAGCATTTT,CASSLKGVQPQHF
.,TRBJ1-2,few,TRBV5-1,TGCGCCAGCAGCTTGGACATGAACAATGGCTACACCTTC,CASSLDMNNGYTF
.,TRBJ2-7,.,TRBV19,TGTGCCAGTAGTACCCGAGACTATAGCGTGGGGAGCTCCTACGAGCAGTACTTC,CASSTRDYSVGSSYEQYF
.,TRBJ2-6,.,TRBV9,TGTGCCAGCAGCGTCCGCGGAGCCAACGTCCTGACTTTC,CASSVRGANVLTF
TRBD1,TRBJ2-1,.,TRBV6-5,TGTGCCAGCAGACTGACAGGGGCGGTTAATGAGCAGTTCTTC,CASRLTGAVNEQFF
.,TRBJ2-6,.,TRBV2,TGTGCCAGCAGACAGACCTCTGGGGCCAACGTCCTGACTTTC,CASRQTSGANVLTF
TRBD1,TRBJ1-3,.,TRBV11-1,TGTGCCAGCAGCTTCGGACAGGCGGACACCATATATTTT,CASSFGQADTIYF
TRBD1,TRBJ2-5,.,TRBV11-3,TGTGCCAGCAGCTTAGCAGGGGGCGAGACCCAGTACTTC,CASSLAGGETQYF